This T cell receptor beta chain was identified in a study of control samples from healthy donors and cancer patients. The length of the CDR3 is 13 residues. V was cut by 3 bases and J by 2 bases, with 11 bases left in between. Germline CDR1 DFQATT, CDR2 SNEGSKA (reference sequence). Profiled with immunoSEQ multiplex PCR; TCRdb holds only in-frame clones, not every one. The profile shows roughly 69,000 clones, around 87% of them singletons. Specimen: PBMCs. V usage is TRBV20-1 and J usage is TRBJ2-7; weak D call: TRBD2 (6 bases). The receptor was derived from a woman aged 50 to 65 with head and neck cancer. The CDR3 coding sequence is TGCAGTGCTAGTCGGGGGATTACCTACGAGCAGTACTTC. Amino acid sequence: CSASRGITYEQYF.